This is a list of T cell receptor beta chains from one sample in a study of blood T cell repertoires in COVID-19. Data came from immunoSEQ multiplex PCR; TCRdb stores just in-frame clones and leaves some out. This table has about 160,000 clones, roughly 85% appearing once. Material for sequencing was peripheral blood. The receptors were sampled from a human donor with acute or convalescent COVID-19. The donor label of this sample is uncertain. Each CDR3 is given with its conserved first and last residue. A D gene is named only where the DNA matches it firmly. Clone size, where shown, is once, few, many, or a class for clones that have expanded.

d_gene: .; j_gene: TRBJ2-1; v_gene: TRBV19; abundance: .; CDR3nt: TGTGCCAGTATAGACTCAGGGAGGAGAGTCGATGAGCAGTTCTTC; CDR3aa: CASIDSGRRVDEQFF
d_gene: .; j_gene: TRBJ1-5; v_gene: TRBV30; abundance: .; CDR3nt: TGTGCCTGGAGTGTGCGGGCTAGGGGGAATCAGCCCCAGCATTTT; CDR3aa: CAWSVRARGNQPQHF
d_gene: .; j_gene: TRBJ2-7; v_gene: TRBV7-9; abundance: .; CDR3nt: TGTGCCAGCAGCTCTACTTCGGACAGATACTACGAGCAGTACTTC; CDR3aa: CASSSTSDRYYEQYF
d_gene: TRBD2; j_gene: TRBJ2-3; v_gene: TRBV19; abundance: few; CDR3nt: TGTGCCAGTAGTATAATGCGGGGGGCGCGCACAGATACGCAGTATTTT; CDR3aa: CASSIMRGARTDTQYF
d_gene: TRBD2; j_gene: TRBJ2-1; v_gene: TRBV4-3; abundance: few; CDR3nt: TGCGCCAGCAGCCAAAGACCCGCTAGCGGGGGAAACAATGAGCAGTTCTTC; CDR3aa: CASSQRPASGGNNEQFF
d_gene: .; j_gene: TRBJ1-5; v_gene: TRBV6-6; abundance: .; CDR3nt: TGTGCCAGCAGTTACCCGAGGGTGGATGGCAATCAGCCCCAGCATTTT; CDR3aa: CASSYPRVDGNQPQHF
d_gene: TRBD1; j_gene: TRBJ1-2; v_gene: TRBV4-1; abundance: .; CDR3nt: TGCGCCAGCAGCCGTTCCGGGACAGGGGATGCCTATGGCTACACCTTC; CDR3aa: CASSRSGTGDAYGYTF
d_gene: TRBD2; j_gene: TRBJ2-1; v_gene: TRBV9; abundance: .; CDR3nt: TGTGCCAGCAGCGAGCGGGGGGGTTTTTACAATGAGCAGTTCTTC; CDR3aa: CASSERGGFYNEQFF
d_gene: TRBD2; j_gene: TRBJ2-7; v_gene: TRBV27; abundance: .; CDR3nt: TGTGCCAGCCACCGGGGGGGCACTTACGAGCAGTACTTC; CDR3aa: CASHRGGTYEQYF
d_gene: .; j_gene: TRBJ2-7; v_gene: TRBV30; abundance: few; CDR3nt: TGTGCCGGGGTTGGCAGGGTCAAGGGCTACGAGCAGTACTTC; CDR3aa: CAGVGRVKGYEQYF
d_gene: TRBD2; j_gene: TRBJ2-3; v_gene: TRBV7-2; abundance: .; CDR3nt: TGTGCCAGCAGCTTATCTAGCGGGGGGCCACCCACAGATACGCAGTATTTT; CDR3aa: CASSLSSGGPPTDTQYF
d_gene: .; j_gene: TRBJ1-1; v_gene: TRBV12-3/TRBV12-4; abundance: .; CDR3nt: TGTGCCAGCAGTTTAGGTGGCGGCACTGAAGCTTTCTTT; CDR3aa: CASSLGGGTEAFF
d_gene: .; j_gene: TRBJ1-2; v_gene: TRBV19; abundance: .; CDR3nt: TGTGCCAGTAGTTATCTGGGCGGCGGGAATGGCTACACCTTC; CDR3aa: CASSYLGGGNGYTF
d_gene: .; j_gene: TRBJ1-2; v_gene: TRBV9; abundance: .; CDR3nt: TGTGCCAGCAGCGTAGAAGCCGGCTATGGCTACACCTTC; CDR3aa: CASSVEAGYGYTF
d_gene: TRBD1; j_gene: TRBJ1-2; v_gene: TRBV5-5; abundance: .; CDR3nt: TGTGCCAGCAGCTTGGAAGGGGGCTCGCGCGGTCCCCATGGCTACACCTTC; CDR3aa: CASSLEGGSRGPHGYTF
d_gene: .; j_gene: TRBJ1-5; v_gene: TRBV9; abundance: .; CDR3nt: TGTGCCAGCAGCCTGCGGGGTAGGGCGGATCAGCCCCAGCATTTT; CDR3aa: CASSLRGRADQPQHF
d_gene: TRBD1; j_gene: TRBJ1-5; v_gene: TRBV19; abundance: .; CDR3nt: TGTGCCAGTAGGGAACAGGGGGCGAGCAATCAGCCCCAGCATTTT; CDR3aa: CASREQGASNQPQHF
d_gene: .; j_gene: TRBJ1-1; v_gene: TRBV7-9; abundance: .; CDR3nt: TGTGCCAGCAGCTTAGGACAGAAGAACACTGAAGCTTTCTTT; CDR3aa: CASSLGQKNTEAFF
d_gene: TRBD1; j_gene: TRBJ2-6; v_gene: TRBV29-1; abundance: .; CDR3nt: TGCAGCGTGCCGGGACAGGGGCCTGGGGCCAACGTCCTGACTTTC; CDR3aa: CSVPGQGPGANVLTF
d_gene: .; j_gene: TRBJ2-1; v_gene: TRBV5-1; abundance: .; CDR3nt: TGCGCCAGCAGCTCGGAGGGCGGTAGCAATGAGCAGTTCTTC; CDR3aa: CASSSEGGSNEQFF
d_gene: .; j_gene: TRBJ1-1; v_gene: TRBV11-3; abundance: .; CDR3nt: TGTGCCAGCAGCTTAAACCAGGGGTCCAACACTGAAGCTTTCTTT; CDR3aa: CASSLNQGSNTEAFF
d_gene: TRBD1; j_gene: TRBJ1-1; v_gene: TRBV5-1; abundance: .; CDR3nt: TGCGCCAGCAGCTTAACCTACAGGGGCCGGAACACTGAAGCTTTCTTT; CDR3aa: CASSLTYRGRNTEAFF
d_gene: .; j_gene: TRBJ2-7; v_gene: TRBV5-6; abundance: .; CDR3nt: TGTGCCAGCAGCCTCGGTGACAGGTCCTACGAGCAGTACTTC; CDR3aa: CASSLGDRSYEQYF
d_gene: TRBD2; j_gene: TRBJ2-1; v_gene: TRBV28; abundance: .; CDR3nt: TGTGCCAGCAGTCTAACCGGGGGGGCTATCAACAATGAGCAGTTCTTC; CDR3aa: CASSLTGGAINNEQFF
d_gene: TRBD1; j_gene: TRBJ1-1; v_gene: TRBV5-6; abundance: .; CDR3nt: TGTGCCAGCCGGACAGGGTCGCACACTGAAGCTTTCTTT; CDR3aa: CASRTGSHTEAFF
d_gene: .; j_gene: TRBJ2-7; v_gene: TRBV28; abundance: .; CDR3nt: TGTGCCAGCAGTCCCGTCAGGTCTGACCTCTACGAGCAGTACTTC; CDR3aa: CASSPVRSDLYEQYF
d_gene: .; j_gene: TRBJ2-7; v_gene: TRBV3-1/TRBV3-2; abundance: .; CDR3nt: TGTGCCAGCAGCCAAGACGCCAGAGGTGCCGAGCAGTACTTC; CDR3aa: CASSQDARGAEQYF
d_gene: TRBD1; j_gene: TRBJ1-5; v_gene: TRBV19; abundance: .; CDR3nt: TGTGCCAGTAGCAGAGACAGGGATCGTCAGCCCCAGCATTTT; CDR3aa: CASSRDRDRQPQHF
d_gene: TRBD1; j_gene: TRBJ1-5; v_gene: TRBV27; abundance: .; CDR3nt: TGTGCCAGCAGACCCCTCTCAGGGGGAGATAATCAGCCCCAGCATTTT; CDR3aa: CASRPLSGGDNQPQHF
d_gene: .; j_gene: TRBJ2-1; v_gene: TRBV15; abundance: .; CDR3nt: TGTGCCACCAGCAGGGACAATTTAAATGAGCAGTTCTTC; CDR3aa: CATSRDNLNEQFF
d_gene: TRBD2; j_gene: TRBJ2-1; v_gene: TRBV24-1; abundance: .; CDR3nt: TGTGCCACCAGTGCGGGGGGGAGCTCCTACAATGAGCAGTTCTTC; CDR3aa: CATSAGGSSYNEQFF
d_gene: .; j_gene: TRBJ1-5; v_gene: TRBV6-6; abundance: .; CDR3nt: TGTGCCAGCAGTTACGCAGGGAATCAGCCCCAGCATTTT; CDR3aa: CASSYAGNQPQHF
d_gene: TRBD1; j_gene: TRBJ1-2; v_gene: TRBV29-1; abundance: .; CDR3nt: TGCAGCGTAGAGGAGGAGGACAGGGCGATTCCCTATGGCTACACCTTC; CDR3aa: CSVEEEDRAIPYGYTF
d_gene: .; j_gene: TRBJ2-7; v_gene: TRBV28; abundance: .; CDR3nt: TGTGCCAGCAGTTCGGGTCGGGACGAGCAGTACTTC; CDR3aa: CASSSGRDEQYF
d_gene: TRBD1; j_gene: TRBJ1-1; v_gene: TRBV7-2; abundance: .; CDR3nt: TGTGCCAGCAGCTCTAGGGGGCCCCCCGTTCTGTACACTGAAGCTTTCTTT; CDR3aa: CASSSRGPPVLYTEAFF
d_gene: .; j_gene: TRBJ1-4; v_gene: TRBV6-2/TRBV6-3; abundance: .; CDR3nt: TGTGCCAGCAGTTATCGGTATGAAAAACTGTTTTTT; CDR3aa: CASSYRYEKLFF
d_gene: .; j_gene: TRBJ2-5; v_gene: TRBV24-1; abundance: .; CDR3nt: TGTGCCACCGGGGGGTCTGGGGGCCAAGAGACCCAGTACTTC; CDR3aa: CATGGSGGQETQYF
d_gene: .; j_gene: TRBJ1-1; v_gene: TRBV11-2; abundance: .; CDR3nt: TGTGCCAGCAGCTACTCCGGGGGGCAAACTGAAGCTTTCTTT; CDR3aa: CASSYSGGQTEAFF
d_gene: .; j_gene: TRBJ2-3; v_gene: TRBV5-1; abundance: .; CDR3nt: TGCGCCAGCAGCTTGTCTGGACAGTCTAGCACAGATACGCAGTATTTT; CDR3aa: CASSLSGQSSTDTQYF
d_gene: TRBD1; j_gene: TRBJ1-2; v_gene: TRBV28; abundance: once; CDR3nt: TGTGCCAGCAGTCCCCGTCGGACAGGAGTCTATGGCTACACCTTC; CDR3aa: CASSPRRTGVYGYTF
d_gene: TRBD1; j_gene: TRBJ2-1; v_gene: TRBV6-2/TRBV6-3; abundance: .; CDR3nt: TGTGCCAGCAGCTTTGGGCAGGGGGCCTACAATGAGCAGTTCTTC; CDR3aa: CASSFGQGAYNEQFF
d_gene: .; j_gene: TRBJ1-3; v_gene: TRBV9; abundance: .; CDR3nt: TGTGCCAGCAGCGTAGACGGTATCTCTGGAAACACCATATATTTT; CDR3aa: CASSVDGISGNTIYF
d_gene: .; j_gene: TRBJ1-2; v_gene: TRBV6-5; abundance: .; CDR3nt: TGTGCCAGCAGTTCCTACATGGGAGGAGGCTACACCTTC; CDR3aa: CASSSYMGGGYTF
d_gene: .; j_gene: TRBJ2-7; v_gene: TRBV7-9; abundance: .; CDR3nt: TGTGCCAGCAGCCCCCCCCTAAGGCAGGGTCTCTACGAGCAGTACTTC; CDR3aa: CASSPPLRQGLYEQYF
d_gene: .; j_gene: TRBJ1-5; v_gene: TRBV7-2; abundance: .; CDR3nt: TGTGCCAGCAGCCCAGACAGGACAAATCAGCCCCAGCATTTT; CDR3aa: CASSPDRTNQPQHF
d_gene: .; j_gene: TRBJ2-3; v_gene: TRBV19; abundance: .; CDR3nt: TGTGCCAGTAGTGCCCAGCGACAGGCCATCACAGATACGCAGTATTTT; CDR3aa: CASSAQRQAITDTQYF
d_gene: .; j_gene: TRBJ2-3; v_gene: TRBV9; abundance: .; CDR3nt: TGTGCCAGCAGCCCGAGGCCGGCGGGCACAGATACGCAGTATTTT; CDR3aa: CASSPRPAGTDTQYF
d_gene: TRBD2; j_gene: TRBJ2-1; v_gene: TRBV10-1; abundance: few; CDR3nt: TGCGCCAGCAGTACAAGGACACCCGATTATCTAGCGGGGGCCAACAATGAGCAGTTCTTC; CDR3aa: CASSTRTPDYLAGANNEQFF
d_gene: .; j_gene: TRBJ1-3; v_gene: TRBV6-5; abundance: .; CDR3nt: TGTGCCACCTATTATTTCTCTGGAAACACCATATATTTT; CDR3aa: CATYYFSGNTIYF
d_gene: TRBD1; j_gene: TRBJ2-7; v_gene: TRBV30; abundance: .; CDR3nt: TGTGCCTGGAAATACAGGGGCTACGAGCAGTACTTC; CDR3aa: CAWKYRGYEQYF
d_gene: TRBD1; j_gene: TRBJ2-7; v_gene: TRBV3-1/TRBV3-2; abundance: .; CDR3nt: TGTGCCAGCAGCCAAGGGGACAGGAGCTCCTACGAGCAGTACTTC; CDR3aa: CASSQGDRSSYEQYF
d_gene: TRBD1; j_gene: TRBJ1-2; v_gene: TRBV7-2; abundance: .; CDR3nt: TGTGCCAGCAGCTCGTTGACAGGGCTTGGGGGCTACACCTTC; CDR3aa: CASSSLTGLGGYTF
d_gene: .; j_gene: TRBJ1-1; v_gene: TRBV29-1; abundance: .; CDR3nt: TGCAGCGTTGAAGGGCTTTTTGGCACTGAAGCTTTCTTT; CDR3aa: CSVEGLFGTEAFF
d_gene: TRBD1; j_gene: TRBJ1-5; v_gene: TRBV18; abundance: .; CDR3nt: TGTGCCAGCTCACTGGGACAGGGGGCGGGTCTCAGCCAGCCCCAGCATTTT; CDR3aa: CASSLGQGAGLSQPQHF
d_gene: TRBD1; j_gene: TRBJ1-2; v_gene: TRBV6-6; abundance: few; CDR3nt: TGTGCCAGCAGAACCCTGACAGGGATTCGTCACACCTTC; CDR3aa: CASRTLTGIRHTF